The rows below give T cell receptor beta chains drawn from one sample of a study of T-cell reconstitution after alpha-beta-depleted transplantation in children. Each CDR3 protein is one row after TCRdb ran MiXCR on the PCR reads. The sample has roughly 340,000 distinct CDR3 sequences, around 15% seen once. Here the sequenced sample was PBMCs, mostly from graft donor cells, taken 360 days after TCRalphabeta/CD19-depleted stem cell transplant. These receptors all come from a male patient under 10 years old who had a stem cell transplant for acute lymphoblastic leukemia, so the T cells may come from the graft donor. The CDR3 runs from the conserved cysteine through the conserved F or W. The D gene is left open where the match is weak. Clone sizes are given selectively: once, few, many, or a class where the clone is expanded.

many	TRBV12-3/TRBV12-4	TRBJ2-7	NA	CASSLGRGEQYF	TGTGCCAGCAGTCTGGGCCGAGGCGAGCAGTACTTC
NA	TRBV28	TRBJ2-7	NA	CASSPPRPGTSYEQYF	TGTGCCAGCAGCCCACCCCGGCCAGGCACCTCTTACGAGCAGTACTTC
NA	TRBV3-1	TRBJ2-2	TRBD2	CASSQAPGLAGVGELFF	TGTGCCAGCAGCCAAGCACCGGGACTAGCGGGAGTCGGGGAGCTGTTTTTT
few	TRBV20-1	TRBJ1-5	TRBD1	CSARPRTGDQPQHF	TGCAGTGCTAGACCCCGGACAGGCGATCAGCCCCAGCATTTT
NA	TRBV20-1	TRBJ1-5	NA	CSARDKDWQPQHF	TGCAGTGCTAGAGATAAGGATTGGCAGCCCCAGCATTTT
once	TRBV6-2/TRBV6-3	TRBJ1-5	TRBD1	CASSGRQGENQPQHF	TGTGCCAGCAGTGGGAGACAGGGGGAGAATCAGCCCCAGCATTTT
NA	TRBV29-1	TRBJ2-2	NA	CSVEGSAGELFF	TGCAGCGTTGAGGGGTCAGCCGGGGAGCTGTTTTTT
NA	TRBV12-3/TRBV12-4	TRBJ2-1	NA	CASSSGTSNEQFF	TGTGCCAGCAGTTCCGGGACATCCAATGAGCAGTTCTTC
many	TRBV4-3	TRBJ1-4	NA	CASSQDLWEKLFF	TGCGCCAGCAGCCAAGATCTTTGGGAAAAACTGTTTTTT
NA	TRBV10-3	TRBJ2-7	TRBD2	CAISATSGSSYEQYF	TGTGCCATCAGCGCAACTAGCGGGAGCTCCTACGAGCAGTACTTC
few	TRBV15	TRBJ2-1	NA	CATSRRAPTYNEQFF	TGTGCCACCAGCAGAAGGGCCCCCACCTACAATGAGCAGTTCTTC
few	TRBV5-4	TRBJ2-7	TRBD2	CASSLRVLAVSYEQYF	TGTGCCAGCAGCTTGCGGGTACTAGCGGTCTCCTACGAGCAGTACTTC
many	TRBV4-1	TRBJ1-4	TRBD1	CASSPLTGAAKLFF	TGCGCCAGCAGCCCTCTGACAGGGGCCGCAAAACTGTTTTTT
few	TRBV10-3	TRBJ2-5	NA	CAISVFLSGNREETQYF	TGTGCCATCAGTGTTTTTTTGTCGGGGAATAGGGAGGAGACCCAGTACTTC
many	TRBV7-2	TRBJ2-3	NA	CASSLARLRGYTDTQYF	TGTGCCAGCAGCTTAGCGAGGTTGAGGGGATACACAGATACGCAGTATTTT
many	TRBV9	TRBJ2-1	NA	CASSVYSGPPYNEQFF	TGTGCCAGCAGCGTATACTCAGGTCCTCCCTACAATGAGCAGTTCTTC
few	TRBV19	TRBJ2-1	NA	CASSIGERGVGQFF	TGTGCCAGTAGTATAGGTGAACGGGGTGTCGGGCAGTTCTTC
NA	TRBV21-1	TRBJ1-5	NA	CASILQHF	TGTGCCAGCATTCTACAGCATTTT
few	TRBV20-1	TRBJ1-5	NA	CSVLGSGGNQPQHF	TGCAGTGTTCTAGGGTCCGGGGGAAATCAGCCCCAGCATTTT
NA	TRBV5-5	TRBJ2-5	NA	CASSLDAVQEQETQYF	TGTGCCAGCAGCTTGGACGCAGTACAGGAACAAGAGACCCAGTACTTC
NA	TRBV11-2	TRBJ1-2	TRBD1	CASTRTGVYGYTF	TGTGCCAGCACCCGAACAGGGGTTTATGGCTACACCTTC
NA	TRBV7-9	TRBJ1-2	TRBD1	CASNYLRQGGGYTF	TGTGCCAGCAACTACTTAAGACAGGGAGGTGGCTACACCTTC
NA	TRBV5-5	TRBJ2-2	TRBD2	CASGGVAGGELFF	TGTGCCAGCGGGGGGGTAGCAGGCGGGGAGCTGTTTTTT
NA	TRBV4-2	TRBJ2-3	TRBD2	CASSQDGTSGSSDTQYF	TGTGCCAGCAGCCAAGATGGGACTAGCGGGAGTTCAGATACGCAGTATTTT
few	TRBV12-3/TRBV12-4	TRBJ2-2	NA	CASSLWGRGAGELFF	TGTGCCAGCAGTTTGTGGGGGCGCGGGGCCGGGGAGCTGTTTTTT
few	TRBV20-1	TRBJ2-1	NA	CSARDLAVVHEQFF	TGCAGTGCTAGAGATCTAGCAGTCGTCCATGAGCAGTTCTTC
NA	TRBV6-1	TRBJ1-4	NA	CASCQGGSNEKLFF	TGTGCCAGCTGCCAAGGGGGTTCTAATGAAAAACTGTTTTTT
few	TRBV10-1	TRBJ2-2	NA	CASSSSLGGLFF	TGCGCCAGCAGTTCAAGTCTTGGTGGGCTGTTTTTT
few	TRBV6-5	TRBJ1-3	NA	CASSYTDGFDSGNTIYF	TGTGCCAGCAGTTACACAGACGGGTTCGATTCTGGAAACACCATATATTTT
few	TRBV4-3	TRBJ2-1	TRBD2	CASSQWGLASEQFF	TGCGCCAGCAGCCAATGGGGACTAGCCTCGGAGCAGTTCTTC
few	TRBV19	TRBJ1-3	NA	CASSPSAYPGNTIYF	TGTGCCAGTAGTCCCTCAGCGTACCCTGGAAACACCATATATTTT
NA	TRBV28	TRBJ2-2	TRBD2	CASSGRGGYTGELFF	TGTGCCAGCAGTGGCCGCGGGGGTTACACCGGGGAGCTGTTTTTT
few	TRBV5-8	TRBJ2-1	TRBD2	CASSLAGGPSYNEQFF	TGTGCCAGCAGCCTAGCGGGAGGGCCATCTTACAATGAGCAGTTCTTC
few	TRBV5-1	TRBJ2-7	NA	CASSFSGVPYEQYF	TGCGCCAGCAGCTTTTCAGGGGTCCCCTACGAGCAGTACTTC
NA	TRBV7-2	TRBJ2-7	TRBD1	CASTLRDRGGRYEQYF	TGTGCCAGCACCCTCCGGGACAGGGGGGGTAGGTACGAGCAGTACTTC
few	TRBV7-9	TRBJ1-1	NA	CASSLNLGTEAFF	TGTGCCAGCAGCCTGAACCTTGGCACTGAAGCTTTCTTT
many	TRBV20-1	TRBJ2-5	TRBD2	CSGAGGGSLGTQYF	TGCAGTGGAGCGGGAGGAGGGTCCCTCGGGACCCAGTACTTC
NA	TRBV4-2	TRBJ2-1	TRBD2	CASSQVGRAGGNEQFF	TGTGCCAGCAGCCAGGTGGGGCGGGCGGGAGGCAATGAGCAGTTCTTC
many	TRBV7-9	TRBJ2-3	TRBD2	CASSLKSSGRARAQYF	TGTGCCAGCAGCCTTAAGAGTAGCGGGAGGGCCAGGGCGCAGTATTTT
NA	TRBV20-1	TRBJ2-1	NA	CSASFGTPLAVYNEQFF	TGCAGTGCTAGCTTCGGGACACCTCTAGCGGTCTACAATGAGCAGTTCTTC
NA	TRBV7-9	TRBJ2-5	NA	CASSLAGGFETQYF	TGTGCCAGCAGCTTAGCGGGGGGATTCGAGACCCAGTACTTC
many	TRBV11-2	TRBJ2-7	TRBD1	CASSLGPRGYEQYF	TGTGCCAGCAGCTTAGGTCCCAGGGGGTACGAGCAGTACTTC
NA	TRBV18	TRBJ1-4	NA	CASSSQRGTTNEKLFF	TGTGCCAGCTCATCCCAACGGGGGACAACTAATGAAAAACTGTTTTTT
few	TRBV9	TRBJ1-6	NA	CASSSRTANSPLHF	TGTGCCAGCAGCTCCAGGACAGCCAATTCACCCCTCCACTTT
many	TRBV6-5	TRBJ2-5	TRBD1	CASSTDRGRETQYF	TGTGCCAGCAGTACCGACAGGGGAAGAGAGACCCAGTACTTC